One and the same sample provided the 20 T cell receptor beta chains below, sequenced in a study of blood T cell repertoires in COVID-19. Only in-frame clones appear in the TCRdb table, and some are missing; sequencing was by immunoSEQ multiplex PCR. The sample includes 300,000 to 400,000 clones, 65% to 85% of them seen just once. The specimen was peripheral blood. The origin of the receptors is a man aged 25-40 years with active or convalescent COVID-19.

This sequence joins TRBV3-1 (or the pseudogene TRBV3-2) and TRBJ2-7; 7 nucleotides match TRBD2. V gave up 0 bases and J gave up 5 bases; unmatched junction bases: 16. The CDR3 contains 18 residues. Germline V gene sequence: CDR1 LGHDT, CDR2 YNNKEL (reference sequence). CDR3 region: CASSQEVATGGLRNEQYF. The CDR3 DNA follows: TGTGCCAGCAGCCAAGAGGTTGCCACGGGAGGTTTGAGAAACGAGCAGTACTTC.

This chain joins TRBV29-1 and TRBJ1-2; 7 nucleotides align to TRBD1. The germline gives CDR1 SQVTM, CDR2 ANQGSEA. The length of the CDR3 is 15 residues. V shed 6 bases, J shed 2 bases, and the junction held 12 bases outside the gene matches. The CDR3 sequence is CSVAPGQPPNYGYTF. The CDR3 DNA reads TGCAGCGTGGCCCCGGGACAGCCGCCCAACTATGGCTACACCTTC.

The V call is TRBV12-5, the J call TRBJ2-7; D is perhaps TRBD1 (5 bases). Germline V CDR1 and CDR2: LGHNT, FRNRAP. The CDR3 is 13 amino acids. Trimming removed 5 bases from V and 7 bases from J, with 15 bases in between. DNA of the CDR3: TGTGCTAGTGGTCCGGGTGGGGCGCGGGAGCAGTACTTC. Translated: CASGPGGAREQYF.

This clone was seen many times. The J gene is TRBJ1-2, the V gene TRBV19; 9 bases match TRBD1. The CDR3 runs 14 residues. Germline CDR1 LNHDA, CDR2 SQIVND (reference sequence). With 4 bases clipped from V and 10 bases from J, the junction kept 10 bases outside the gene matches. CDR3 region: CASSTTLGTGHYTF. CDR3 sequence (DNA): TGTGCCAGTAGTACCACCCTCGGGACAGGGCACTACACCTTC.

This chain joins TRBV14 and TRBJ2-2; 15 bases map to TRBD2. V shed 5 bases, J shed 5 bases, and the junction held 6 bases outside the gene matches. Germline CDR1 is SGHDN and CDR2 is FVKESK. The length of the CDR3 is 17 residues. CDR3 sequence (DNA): TGTGCCAGCAGCTCCCCGGGACTAGCGGGGGGTACCGGGGAGCTGTTTTTT. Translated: CASSSPGLAGGTGELFF.

The CDR3 sequence is CASKGGPGNTIYF. The CDR3 DNA reads TGTGCCAGCAAAGGCGGGCCGGGAAACACCATATATTTT. The chain couples TRBV7-2 to TRBJ1-3, with D hard to call. Trimming left V 7 bases short and J 4 bases short, with 11 bases between. The germline V gene has CDR1 SGHTA and CDR2 FQGNSA. The CDR3 totals 13 residues.

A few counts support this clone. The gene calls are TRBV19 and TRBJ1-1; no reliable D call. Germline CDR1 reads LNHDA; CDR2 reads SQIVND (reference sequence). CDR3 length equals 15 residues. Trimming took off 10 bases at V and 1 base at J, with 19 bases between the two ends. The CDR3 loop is CATPPVGRGNTEAFF. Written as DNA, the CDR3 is TGTGCCACCCCCCCCGTCGGGCGGGGGAACACTGAAGCTTTCTTT. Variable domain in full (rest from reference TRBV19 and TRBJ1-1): DGGITQSPKYLFRKEGQNVTLSCEQNLNHDAMYWYRQDPGQGLRLIYYSQIVNDFQKGDIAEGYSVSREKKESFPLTVTSAQKNPTAFYLCATPPVGRGNTEAFFGQGTRLTVV.

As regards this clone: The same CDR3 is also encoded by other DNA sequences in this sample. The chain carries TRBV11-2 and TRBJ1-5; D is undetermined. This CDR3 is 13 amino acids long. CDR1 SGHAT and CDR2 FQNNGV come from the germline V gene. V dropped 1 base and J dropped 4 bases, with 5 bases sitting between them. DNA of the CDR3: TGTGCCAGCAGCTTAGCGGGTAATCAGCCCCAGCATTTT. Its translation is CASSLAGNQPQHF.

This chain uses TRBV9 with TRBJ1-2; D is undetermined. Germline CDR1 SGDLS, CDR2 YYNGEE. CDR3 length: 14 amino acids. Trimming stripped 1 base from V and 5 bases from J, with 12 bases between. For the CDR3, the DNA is TGTGCCAGCAGCGTATCACAGAGAAATTATGGCTACACCTTC. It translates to CASSVSQRNYGYTF.

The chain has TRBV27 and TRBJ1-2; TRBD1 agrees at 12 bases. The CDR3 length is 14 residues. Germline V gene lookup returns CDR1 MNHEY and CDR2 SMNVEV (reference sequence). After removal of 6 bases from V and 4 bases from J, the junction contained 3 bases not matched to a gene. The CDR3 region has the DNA TGTGCCAGCAGGCCGGGACAGGGGGCCTATGGCTACACCTTC. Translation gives CASRPGQGAYGYTF.

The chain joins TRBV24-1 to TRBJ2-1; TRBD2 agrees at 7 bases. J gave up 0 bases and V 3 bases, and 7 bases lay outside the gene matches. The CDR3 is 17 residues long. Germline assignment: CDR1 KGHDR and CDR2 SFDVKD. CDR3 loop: CATSDPGLPSSYNEQFF. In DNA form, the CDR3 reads TGTGCCACCAGTGATCCGGGACTACCGAGCTCCTACAATGAGCAGTTCTTC.

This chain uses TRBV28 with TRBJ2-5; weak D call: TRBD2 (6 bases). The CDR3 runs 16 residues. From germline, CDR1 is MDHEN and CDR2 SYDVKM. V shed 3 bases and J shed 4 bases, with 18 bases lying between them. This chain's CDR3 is CASSLPLLGGAETQYF. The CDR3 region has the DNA TGTGCCAGCAGTTTGCCCCTCCTGGGGGGTGCAGAGACCCAGTACTTC.

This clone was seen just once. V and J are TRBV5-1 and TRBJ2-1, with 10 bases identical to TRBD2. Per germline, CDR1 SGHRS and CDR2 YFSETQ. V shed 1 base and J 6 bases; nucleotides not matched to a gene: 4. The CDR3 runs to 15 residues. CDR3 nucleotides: TGCGCCAGCAGCTTGCACCGACTAGCGGGCAATGAGCAGTTCTTC. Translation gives CASSLHRLAGNEQFF.

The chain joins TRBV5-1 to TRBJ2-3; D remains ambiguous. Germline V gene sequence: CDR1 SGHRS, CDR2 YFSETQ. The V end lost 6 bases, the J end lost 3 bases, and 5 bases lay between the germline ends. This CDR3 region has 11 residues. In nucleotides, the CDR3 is TGCGCCAGCACCCTGACAGATACGCAGTATTTT. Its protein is CASTLTDTQYF. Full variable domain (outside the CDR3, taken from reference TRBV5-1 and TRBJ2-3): KAGVTQTPRYLIKTRGQQVTLSCSPISGHRSVSWYQQTPGQGLQFLFEYFSETQRNKGNFPGRFSGRQFSNSRSEMNVSTLELGDSALYLCASTLTDTQYFGPGTRLTVL.

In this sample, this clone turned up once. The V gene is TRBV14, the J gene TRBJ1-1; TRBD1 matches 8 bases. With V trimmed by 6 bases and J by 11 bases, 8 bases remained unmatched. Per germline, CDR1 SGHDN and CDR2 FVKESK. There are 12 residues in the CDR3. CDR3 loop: CASSPGGRSAFF. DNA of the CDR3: TGTGCCAGCAGTCCAGGGGGCAGGTCGGCTTTCTTT.

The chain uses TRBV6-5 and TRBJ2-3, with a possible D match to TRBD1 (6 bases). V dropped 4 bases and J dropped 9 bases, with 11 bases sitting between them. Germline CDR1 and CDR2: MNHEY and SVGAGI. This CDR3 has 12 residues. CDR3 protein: CASSSYRDTQYF. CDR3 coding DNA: TGTGCCAGCAGTTCTTACAGGGACACGCAGTATTTT.

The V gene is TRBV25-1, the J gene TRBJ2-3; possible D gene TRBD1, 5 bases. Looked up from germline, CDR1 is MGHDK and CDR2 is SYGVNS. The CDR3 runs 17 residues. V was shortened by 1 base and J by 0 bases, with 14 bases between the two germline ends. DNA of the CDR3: TGTGCCAGCAGTGAATGGGGCGGAAGTCCTAGCACAGATACGCAGTATTTT. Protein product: CASSEWGGSPSTDTQYF.

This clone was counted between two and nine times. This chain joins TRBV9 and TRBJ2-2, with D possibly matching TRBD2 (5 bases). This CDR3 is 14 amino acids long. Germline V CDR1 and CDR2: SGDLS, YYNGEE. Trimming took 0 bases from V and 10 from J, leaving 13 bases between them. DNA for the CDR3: TGTGCCAGCAGCGTAGGTGGAGGTGGCGTGGAGCTGTTTTTT. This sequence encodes CASSVGGGGVELFF.

The CDR3 region is CASSELAGEKNIQYF. CDR3 nucleotides: TGCGCCAGCAGTGAGTTGGCAGGGGAGAAAAACATTCAGTACTTC. This chain links TRBV10-1 with TRBJ2-4, with TRBD1 as a possible D gene (6 bases). The CDR3 is 15 residues long. The germline V and J ends were trimmed by 1 base and 4 bases, with 11 bases remaining between them. The germline CDR1 and CDR2 sequences are WNHNN and SYGVQD (reference sequence).

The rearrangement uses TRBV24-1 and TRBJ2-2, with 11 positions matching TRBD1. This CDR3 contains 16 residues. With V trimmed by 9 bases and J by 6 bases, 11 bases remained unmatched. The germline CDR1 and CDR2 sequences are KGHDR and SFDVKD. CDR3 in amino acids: CATASGTGGSSGELFF. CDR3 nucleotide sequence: TGTGCCACCGCTTCCGGGACAGGGGGTAGTTCCGGGGAGCTGTTTTTT.